This T cell receptor beta chain was found in a study of T cell clusters in autoimmune cytopenias. This clonotype counts as medium-sized by frequency. Germline V lookup: CDR1 MNHNY, CDR2 SVGAGI (reference sequence). This CDR3 is 18 amino acids long. TRB was amplified by touch-down multiplex PCR, primer pools A and B combined. TCRdb re-called the multiplex PCR reads; every CDR3 protein appears as one record, without DNA. The sample table sets out 3,400 or so distinct CDR3 sequences. Roughly 40,000 genome equivalents of blood DNA were amplified for TRB. Separately, the same data were catalogued under a study of T cell repertoires in aging, cancer and after chemotherapy.

The sequence came from a human donor in good health. The sequenced sample was peripheral blood. The J gene is TRBJ2-1, the V gene TRBV6-6; TCRdb selects TRBD2, and the lack of DNA leaves this call unchecked. The CDR3 sequence: CASSSRIAGGPFDNEQFF.